The rows below give T cell receptor beta chains drawn from one sample of a study of T-cell reconstitution after alpha-beta-depleted transplantation in children. TCRdb re-called the PCR reads through MiXCR, storing one row per CDR3 protein. The sample contains 70,000 to 95,000 distinct CDR3 sequences, 12% of which appear only once. This sample comprised PBMCs from the stem cell graft donor, obtained from the stem cell graft. The receptor set was obtained from a human donor who donated a stem cell graft to a child with inherited bone marrow failure. CDR3s include the opening cysteine and the closing phenylalanine or tryptophan. The order of the fields is J gene, clone size, V gene, D gene, CDR3 protein, CDR3 DNA. The D gene is left open where the match is weak. Clone size is stated in some rows and not others, as once, few, many or a class when expanded.

J gene: TRBJ2-7
clone size: few
V gene: TRBV7-2
D gene: NA
CDR3 protein: CASSKPRSYEQYF
CDR3 DNA: TGTGCCAGCAGCAAGCCTCGCTCCTACGAGCAGTACTTC

J gene: TRBJ2-2
clone size: NA
V gene: TRBV7-2
D gene: TRBD2
CDR3 protein: CASSSRTSGGWTGELFF
CDR3 DNA: TGTGCCAGCAGCTCTAGGACTAGCGGAGGGTGGACCGGGGAGCTGTTTTTT

J gene: TRBJ1-1
clone size: NA
V gene: TRBV20-1
D gene: NA
CDR3 protein: CSANPGGDTEAFF
CDR3 DNA: TGCAGTGCTAACCCGGGAGGGGACACTGAAGCTTTCTTT

J gene: TRBJ2-1
clone size: NA
V gene: TRBV10-3
D gene: NA
CDR3 protein: CAVGSPDNEQFF
CDR3 DNA: TGTGCCGTAGGGAGTCCCGACAATGAGCAGTTCTTC

J gene: TRBJ2-3
clone size: medium-sized
V gene: TRBV2
D gene: NA
CDR3 protein: CASEVPRGTDTQYF
CDR3 DNA: TGTGCCAGCGAAGTGCCCCGCGGCACAGATACGCAGTATTTT

J gene: TRBJ2-3
clone size: NA
V gene: TRBV3-1
D gene: TRBD2
CDR3 protein: CATTPSEGTSGSGGTDTQYF
CDR3 DNA: TGTGCCACCACCCCCTCCGAAGGGACTAGCGGCTCCGGGGGCACAGATACGCAGTATTTT

J gene: TRBJ1-6
clone size: many
V gene: TRBV7-8
D gene: NA
CDR3 protein: CASSFGQARGSPLHF
CDR3 DNA: TGTGCCAGCAGCTTCGGGCAGGCTAGGGGTTCACCCCTCCACTTT

J gene: TRBJ1-2
clone size: many
V gene: TRBV4-2
D gene: TRBD1
CDR3 protein: CASSQDVRDRGPGYTF
CDR3 DNA: TGTGCCAGCAGCCAAGATGTAAGGGACAGGGGGCCTGGCTACACCTTC

J gene: TRBJ2-7
clone size: NA
V gene: TRBV5-4
D gene: TRBD1
CDR3 protein: CASSSRDSSYEQYF
CDR3 DNA: TGTGCCAGCAGCTCCCGGGACAGCTCCTACGAGCAGTACTTC

J gene: TRBJ2-3
clone size: many
V gene: TRBV7-2
D gene: TRBD2
CDR3 protein: CASSSLAGGDTQYF
CDR3 DNA: TGTGCCAGCAGCTCCCTAGCGGGGGGAGATACGCAGTATTTT

J gene: TRBJ1-5
clone size: many
V gene: TRBV19
D gene: TRBD1
CDR3 protein: CASSGTVLGQPQHF
CDR3 DNA: TGTGCCAGTAGTGGGACAGTTCTTGGACAGCCCCAGCATTTT

J gene: TRBJ1-4
clone size: many
V gene: TRBV7-8
D gene: NA
CDR3 protein: CASSLAGSTNEKLFF
CDR3 DNA: TGTGCCAGCAGCTTAGCGGGGTCGACTAATGAAAAACTGTTTTTT

J gene: TRBJ2-3
clone size: NA
V gene: TRBV7-3
D gene: NA
CDR3 protein: CASSSGNTQYF
CDR3 DNA: TGTGCCAGCAGTTCGGGAAATACGCAGTATTTT

J gene: TRBJ1-1
clone size: few
V gene: TRBV6-2/TRBV6-3
D gene: NA
CDR3 protein: CASSSGKELFTEAFF
CDR3 DNA: TGTGCCAGCAGTTCGGGGAAAGAACTGTTCACTGAAGCTTTCTTT

J gene: TRBJ2-7
clone size: NA
V gene: TRBV12-3/TRBV12-4
D gene: NA
CDR3 protein: CASSLLGRLEAEQYF
CDR3 DNA: TGTGCCAGCAGTTTACTGGGGAGGCTTGAAGCTGAGCAGTACTTC

J gene: TRBJ2-1
clone size: NA
V gene: TRBV28
D gene: NA
CDR3 protein: CASSYGGEQFF
CDR3 DNA: TGTGCCAGCAGTTACGGGGGTGAGCAGTTCTTC

J gene: TRBJ2-7
clone size: few
V gene: TRBV28
D gene: NA
CDR3 protein: CASSSGSAITSYEQYF
CDR3 DNA: TGTGCCAGCAGTTCCGGGAGCGCAATAACGAGCTACGAGCAGTACTTC

J gene: TRBJ2-5
clone size: NA
V gene: TRBV7-6
D gene: NA
CDR3 protein: CASSLRLQETQYF
CDR3 DNA: TGTGCCAGCAGCCTCAGACTACAAGAGACCCAGTACTTC

J gene: TRBJ2-5
clone size: many
V gene: TRBV5-4
D gene: NA
CDR3 protein: CASSLNARGLQETQYF
CDR3 DNA: TGTGCCAGCAGCCTAAATGCCCGGGGCCTCCAAGAGACCCAGTACTTC

J gene: TRBJ2-1
clone size: NA
V gene: TRBV15
D gene: NA
CDR3 protein: CATSRQRSSYNEQFF
CDR3 DNA: TGTGCCACCAGCAGACAACGAAGCTCCTACAATGAGCAGTTCTTC

J gene: TRBJ2-5
clone size: many
V gene: TRBV19
D gene: TRBD2
CDR3 protein: CASRTASGRQETQYF
CDR3 DNA: TGTGCCAGTAGGACGGCTAGCGGGAGACAAGAGACCCAGTACTTC

J gene: TRBJ2-3
clone size: NA
V gene: TRBV4-3
D gene: NA
CDR3 protein: CASSQVLGTTDTQYF
CDR3 DNA: TGCGCCAGCAGCCAAGTTCTGGGAACCACAGATACGCAGTATTTT

J gene: TRBJ2-2
clone size: many
V gene: TRBV6-2/TRBV6-3
D gene: NA
CDR3 protein: CASSLGPGELFF
CDR3 DNA: TGTGCCAGCAGTTTAGGGCCCGGGGAGCTGTTTTTT

J gene: TRBJ2-5
clone size: NA
V gene: TRBV5-4
D gene: TRBD2
CDR3 protein: CASSLVASGRAGETQYF
CDR3 DNA: TGTGCCAGCAGCTTGGTGGCTAGCGGGAGGGCCGGAGAGACCCAGTACTTC

J gene: TRBJ2-7
clone size: many
V gene: TRBV6-2/TRBV6-3
D gene: NA
CDR3 protein: CASSSRWRYEQYF
CDR3 DNA: TGTGCCAGCAGTTCTAGGTGGCGATACGAGCAGTACTTC

J gene: TRBJ2-1
clone size: many
V gene: TRBV9
D gene: TRBD2
CDR3 protein: CASATSGSDNEQFF
CDR3 DNA: TGTGCCAGCGCGACTAGCGGGAGTGACAATGAGCAGTTCTTC

J gene: TRBJ2-5
clone size: many
V gene: TRBV28
D gene: NA
CDR3 protein: CASSLFGGIQTQYF
CDR3 DNA: TGTGCCAGCAGTTTATTCGGGGGAATACAGACCCAGTACTTC

J gene: TRBJ2-3
clone size: many
V gene: TRBV5-1
D gene: TRBD1
CDR3 protein: CASSLEGQVMTDTQYF
CDR3 DNA: TGCGCCAGCAGCTTGGAGGGACAGGTGATGACAGATACGCAGTATTTT

J gene: TRBJ1-6
clone size: many
V gene: TRBV7-2
D gene: NA
CDR3 protein: CASSLVVRGNSPLHF
CDR3 DNA: TGTGCCAGCAGCTTAGTAGTTAGGGGAAATTCACCCCTCCACTTT

J gene: TRBJ2-5
clone size: NA
V gene: TRBV29-1
D gene: TRBD2
CDR3 protein: CSVEAGKRGDQETQYF
CDR3 DNA: TGCAGCGTTGAAGCGGGGAAGCGGGGGGACCAAGAGACCCAGTACTTC

J gene: TRBJ2-3
clone size: NA
V gene: TRBV21-1
D gene: NA
CDR3 protein: CASSKGTSGTSTDTQYF
CDR3 DNA: TGTGCCAGCAGCAAAGGGACTAGCGGGACCAGCACAGATACGCAGTATTTT

J gene: TRBJ1-2
clone size: many
V gene: TRBV5-1
D gene: TRBD1
CDR3 protein: CASGVDGTAYYGYTF
CDR3 DNA: TGCGCCAGCGGCGTCGACGGGACAGCCTACTATGGCTACACCTTC

J gene: TRBJ2-7
clone size: many
V gene: TRBV29-1
D gene: NA
CDR3 protein: CSVRRATDSYEQYF
CDR3 DNA: TGCAGCGTCCGCCGGGCTACCGACTCCTACGAGCAGTACTTC

J gene: TRBJ2-3
clone size: many
V gene: TRBV7-3
D gene: NA
CDR3 protein: CASSLTTFRGAPLGTDTQYF
CDR3 DNA: TGTGCCAGCAGCTTAACGACGTTTCGGGGGGCTCCCCTCGGCACAGATACGCAGTATTTT

J gene: TRBJ2-1
clone size: many
V gene: TRBV5-5
D gene: NA
CDR3 protein: CASSFYNEQFF
CDR3 DNA: TGTGCCAGCAGCTTTTACAATGAGCAGTTCTTC

J gene: TRBJ1-2
clone size: many
V gene: TRBV29-1
D gene: NA
CDR3 protein: CSVGSAGFHGYTF
CDR3 DNA: TGCAGCGTTGGGAGCGCGGGGTTCCATGGCTACACCTTC

J gene: TRBJ1-1
clone size: many
V gene: TRBV5-1
D gene: TRBD1
CDR3 protein: CASSLFGTANTEAFF
CDR3 DNA: TGCGCCAGCAGCTTGTTCGGGACAGCGAACACTGAAGCTTTCTTT

J gene: TRBJ2-1
clone size: many
V gene: TRBV20-1
D gene: TRBD2
CDR3 protein: CSATLLGLAGGSYNEQFF
CDR3 DNA: TGCAGTGCTACCTTACTAGGATTAGCGGGGGGCTCCTACAATGAGCAGTTCTTC

J gene: TRBJ1-1
clone size: many
V gene: TRBV20-1
D gene: NA
CDR3 protein: CSAPSTEAFF
CDR3 DNA: TGCAGTGCCCCTAGTACTGAAGCTTTCTTT

J gene: TRBJ2-4
clone size: many
V gene: TRBV7-2
D gene: NA
CDR3 protein: CASSQQGSPNIQYF
CDR3 DNA: TGTGCCAGCAGTCAACAGGGTTCTCCAAACATTCAGTACTTC

J gene: TRBJ2-7
clone size: NA
V gene: TRBV6-5
D gene: TRBD1
CDR3 protein: CASSYSRPRQGYSYEQYF
CDR3 DNA: TGTGCCAGCAGTTACTCAAGGCCCCGACAGGGGTACTCCTACGAGCAGTACTTC

J gene: TRBJ1-1
clone size: many
V gene: TRBV5-1
D gene: TRBD1
CDR3 protein: CASSGETGATEAFF
CDR3 DNA: TGCGCCAGCAGCGGGGAAACAGGGGCCACTGAAGCTTTCTTT

J gene: TRBJ1-5
clone size: many
V gene: TRBV7-2
D gene: NA
CDR3 protein: CASSLTQLDQPQHF
CDR3 DNA: TGTGCCAGCAGCTTAACGCAGTTAGATCAGCCCCAGCATTTT

J gene: TRBJ1-2
clone size: many
V gene: TRBV19
D gene: NA
CDR3 protein: CASSASTQRYTF
CDR3 DNA: TGTGCCAGTAGTGCATCTACACAGCGGTACACCTTC

J gene: TRBJ1-1
clone size: many
V gene: TRBV5-1
D gene: NA
CDR3 protein: CASSLVPDTEAFF
CDR3 DNA: TGCGCCAGCAGCTTGGTACCAGACACTGAAGCTTTCTTT

J gene: TRBJ2-1
clone size: many
V gene: TRBV4-1
D gene: TRBD1
CDR3 protein: CASSQRQGGYNEQFF
CDR3 DNA: TGCGCCAGCAGCCAGAGACAGGGGGGTTACAATGAGCAGTTCTTC

J gene: TRBJ1-3
clone size: many
V gene: TRBV18
D gene: NA
CDR3 protein: CASSPTPRFPGNTIYF
CDR3 DNA: TGTGCCAGCTCACCAACGCCCAGGTTTCCTGGAAACACCATATATTTT

J gene: TRBJ1-2
clone size: NA
V gene: TRBV13
D gene: NA
CDR3 protein: CASSPRTDCYGYTF
CDR3 DNA: TGTGCCAGCAGCCCTCGGACAGACTGCTATGGCTACACCTTC

J gene: TRBJ2-1
clone size: many
V gene: TRBV6-5
D gene: TRBD2
CDR3 protein: CASITGTSGRNWQFF
CDR3 DNA: TGTGCCAGCATTACCGGGACTAGCGGGAGGAATTGGCAGTTCTTC

J gene: TRBJ2-1
clone size: many
V gene: TRBV5-1
D gene: NA
CDR3 protein: CASSLATPSLTFEQFF
CDR3 DNA: TGCGCCAGCAGCTTGGCCACCCCTAGCCTAACGTTTGAGCAGTTCTTC